This TCR beta chain stems from a study of cytomegalovirus exposure and HLA in healthy donors. About the research overall: HLA-typed donors were the source of about 85 million unique TCRs held in an early data release. For the approximately 360 genotyped donors, 80% to 90% fell within the Caucasian-associated ancestry cluster.

The PCR made use of 60 Vbeta and 13 Jbeta primers. Generated by immunoSEQ multiplex PCR, the TCRdb table keeps only in-frame clones and is missing some. The sample includes tens of thousands of clones, 65% to 85% seen only once; the top ten take 2% to 2.5%. Study conclusions and caveats: Several of the most significant clusters appeared linked to common viral pathogens, based on a later analysis.

Turning to this clone: The antigen is undetermined.

The germline gives CDR1 KGHSH, CDR2 LQKENI. The CDR3 has 15 residues. V lost 3 bases and J lost 4; bases outside the gene matches: 8. The V and J genes are TRBV18 and TRBJ1-1, with 7 bases matching TRBD1. The origin of this receptor is a woman aged 45-65 years in good health and CMV-seronegative. The sequencing input was PBMCs. CDR3 sequence reads: CASSPGQLLGTEAFF. As DNA, the CDR3 is TGTGCCAGCTCACCGGGACAGCTTTTGGGCACTGAAGCTTTCTTT. The entire variable domain, with the rest obtained from reference TRBV18 and TRBJ1-1, is as follows: NAGVMQNPRHLVRRRGQEARLRCSPMKGHSHVYWYRQLPEEGLKFMVYLQKENIIDESGMPKERFSAEFPKEGPSILRIQQVVRGDSAAYFCASSPGQLLGTEAFFGQGTRLTVV.